These 20 T cell receptor beta chains share one sample of origin, sequenced in a study of tumor-infiltrating lymphocytes in primary liver carcinoma. Total RNA (roughly 530 ng) served as template for TCR beta cDNA synthesis primed by a constant-region primer. Amplification in three nested multiplex PCR rounds with slightly modified ARM-PCR gave rise to TCR beta libraries. TRBV1-TRBV30 forward primers paired with a C-beta reverse primer were used in the first two PCR rounds, which ran about 11 cycles each. In TCRdb, the multiplex PCR reads were re-called with MiXCR into one record per CDR3 protein. The data contain 310,000 or so distinct CDR3 sequences, roughly 60% of them singletons. Unsorted whole blood supplied the RNA, and germline DNA was extracted too. Sequenced: peripheral blood. All receptors come from a woman in her thirties with primary liver carcinoma and hepatitis B virus infection.

V usage is TRBV4-3 and J usage is TRBJ2-5; D gene ambiguous. CDR1 and CDR2 (germline): LGHNA, YSLEER. The CDR3 extends over 14 amino acids. V was cut by 0 bases and J by 5 bases, with 10 bases left in between. Here the CDR3 DNA reads TGCGCCAGCAGCCAAGAGGAGTACTTGGAGACCCAGTACTTC. Translating it yields CASSQEEYLETQYF.

As concerns this clonotype: Mismatch with germline at one junction end may stem from a read error. The rearrangement uses TRBV6-5 and TRBJ2-1; perhaps D is TRBD1 or TRBD2 (5 bases each). CDR1 and CDR2 (germline): MNHEY, SVGAGI. This CDR3 has 16 residues. Here the CDR3 DNA reads TGTGCCAGCATTGTTAATTGGGGGACCTCCTACAATAAGCAGCTCTTC. It encodes CASIVNWGTSYNKQLF.

The chain is built from TRBV7-9 and TRBJ1-2; TRBD1 might be the D (6 bases). Germline V lookup: CDR1 SEHNR, CDR2 FQNEAQ (reference sequence). The CDR3 is 14 amino acids. V dropped 5 bases and J dropped 14 bases, with 24 bases sitting between them. CDR3 in amino acids: CASSQRTGGMITTF. CDR3 bases: TGTGCCAGCAGCCAGCGGACTGGGGGCATGATTACGACCTTC.

A note on this clonotype: A much larger clone sits a single nucleotide away, making a read error possible. The chain's CDR3 is CASTLTGNTEASF. The DNA for the CDR3 is TGTGCCAGCACCTTGACAGGGAACACTGAAGCTTCCTTT. The chain joins TRBV28 to TRBJ1-1, with 7 bases lining up with TRBD1. CDR1 MDHEN and CDR2 SYDVKM come from the germline V gene. The CDR3 is 13 residues long.

This clonotype has a count of ten or more. The chain employs TRBV6-1 and TRBJ1-5; D might be TRBD1 (6 bases). The CDR3 runs to 14 residues. Per germline, CDR1 MNHNS and CDR2 SASEGT. V lost 6 bases and J 0 bases, leaving 9 bases between the germline ends. The CDR3 bases are TGTGCCAGCAGATACAGGGATAGCAATCAGCCCCAGCATTTT. Encoded protein: CASRYRDSNQPQHF.

The chain employs TRBV5-1 and TRBJ2-1; D uncertain. This CDR3 is 12 amino acids long. The germline gives CDR1 SGHRS, CDR2 YFSETQ. Trimming left V 5 bases short and J 5 bases short, with 8 bases between. In DNA form, the CDR3 reads TGCGCCAGCAGTAACGACCACAATGAGCAGTTCTTC. Its translation: CASSNDHNEQFF.

Concerning this clonotype: One end of the junction does not line up with germline, which may come from a read error. The chain joins TRBV6-1 to TRBJ2-6; 9 positions match TRBD1. The CDR3 sequence is 19 residues long. CDR1 is MNHNS and CDR2 is SASEGT in the germline V gene. CDR3 amino acids: CASIQSGTGRLSGVNVLTF. DNA of the CDR3: TGTGCCAGCATCCAATCCGGGACAGGGAGACTCTCTGGGGTCAACGTCCTGACTTTC.

This clonotype showed up many times. The chain combines TRBV12-3 or TRBV12-4 with TRBJ2-1, with D tentatively TRBD1 (6 bases). V lost 1 base and J lost 8, with 15 bases in between. This CDR3 has 15 residues. The CDR3 is CASSLVWEQGYEQFF. The CDR3 DNA is TGTGCCAGCAGTTTAGTTTGGGAACAGGGCTATGAGCAGTTCTTC.

The chain uses TRBV7-3 and TRBJ1-1; 7 positions agree with TRBD1. With V trimmed by 2 bases and J by 4 bases, 4 bases remained unmatched. The CDR3 runs 14 residues. Germline V gene lookup returns CDR1 SGHTA and CDR2 FQGTGA. The chain's CDR3 is CASSLSAGGTEAFF. The CDR3 DNA reads as TGTGCCAGCAGCTTATCCGCAGGGGGCACTGAAGCTTTCTTT.

In the case of this clonotype: Its ends do not fully match the called genes, so a read error is possible. The V gene is TRBV11-2, the J gene TRBJ1-2; possibly TRBD1 for D (6 bases). This CDR3 has 15 residues. The germline CDR1 and CDR2 sequences are SGHAT and FQNNGV. CDR3: CVSSSQTDSRGGYTF. CDR3 DNA: TGTGTCAGCAGTTCACAAACGGACAGCCGTGGAGGCTACACCTTC.

The chain recombines TRBV28 with TRBJ2-7; 8 positions agree with TRBD1. Germline lookup yields CDR1 MDHEN and CDR2 SYDVKM. The CDR3 totals 14 residues. V gave up 8 bases and J gave up 6 bases; unmatched junction bases: 12. The CDR3 is CASQGASPSLEQYF. CDR3 nucleotide sequence: TGTGCCAGCCAGGGGGCCTCGCCCTCCCTCGAGCAGTACTTC.

A remark on this clonotype: At one end, the junction sequence differs from germline, possibly due to a read error. This sequence joins TRBV11-2 and TRBJ2-5; 7 nucleotides match TRBD2. There are 16 residues in the CDR3. Germline assignment: CDR1 SGHAT and CDR2 FQNNGV. Here the CDR3 DNA reads TGTGCCAGCACCCTCTTTAGGTCGGGAGGTCAGGAGAGCCAGTACTTC. This gives the protein CASTLFRSGGQESQYF. Variable domain in full (rest from reference TRBV11-2 and TRBJ2-5): EAGVAQSPRYKIIEKRQSVAFWCNPISGHATLYWYQQILGQGPKLLIQFQNNGVVDDSQLPKDRFSAERLKGVDSTLKIQPAKLEDSAVYLCASTLFRSGGQESQYFGPGTRLLVL.

To note about this clonotype: The junction shows a germline mismatch at one end, possibly a read error. This rearrangement joins TRBV10-3 to TRBJ1-2; D unclear. The germline V gene encodes CDR1 ENHRY and CDR2 SYGVKD. The CDR3 length is 13 residues. The CDR3 DNA sequence: TGTACCATCAGTGGGTCAGATGTCTATGGCTACACCTTC. Translation: CTISGSDVYGYTF.

J is TRBJ2-7 and V is TRBV21-1; the DNA was not compared with TRBD1, the D call given in the table. TRBV21-1 is a recognized pseudogene. CDR3 length: 15 residues. The CDR3: CASSKAWTGYYEQYF. Here the CDR3 DNA reads TGTGCCAGCAGCAAAGCTTGGACAGGGTACTACGAGCAGTACTTC.

This clonotype came up many times. The chain employs TRBV12-3 or TRBV12-4 and TRBJ1-3; D is unresolved. V was shortened by 3 bases and J by 2 bases, with 2 bases between the two germline ends. The CDR3 runs to 12 residues. CDR3 amino acids: CASSLTGNTIYF. The DNA for the CDR3 is TGTGCCAGCAGTTTGACTGGAAACACCATATATTTT.

The genes are TRBV10-1 and TRBJ2-3, with 7 bases aligning to TRBD2. With 4 bases clipped from V and 4 bases from J, the junction kept 5 bases outside the gene matches. This CDR3 contains 14 residues. Germline CDR1 WNHNN, CDR2 SYGVQD (reference sequence). The CDR3 loop is CASSARGGADTQYF. The CDR3 nucleotides read TGCGCCAGCAGTGCTAGGGGAGGGGCAGATACGCAGTATTTT.

A note on this clonotype: Given a much more abundant clone one base away, this may be a read error. The chain recombines TRBV12-3 or TRBV12-4 with TRBJ2-1; D is possibly TRBD2 (6 bases). There are 12 residues in the CDR3. The CDR3 is CASSFIGGGGLF. Here the CDR3 DNA reads TGTGCCAGCAGTTTCATTGGGGGAGGTGGGTTATTC.

Worth noting for this clonotype: Likely a read error: the CDR3 ends without its conserved phenylalanine or tryptophan. The V call is TRBV6-5, the J call TRBJ2-2; the D gene could be TRBD1 or TRBD2 (5 bases each). Germline V gene lookup returns CDR1 MNHEY and CDR2 SVGAGI. The CDR3 covers 16 residues. The CDR3 DNA reads TGTGCCAGCAGTGACCCGAGCTGGCGGAACACTGGGGGGCTGTTTCTT. This encodes CASSDPSWRNTGGLFL.

The chain carries TRBV6-5 and TRBJ1-6; no clear D. CDR1 MNHEY and CDR2 SVGAGI come from the germline V gene. This CDR3 has 16 amino acids. Trimming shortened V by 5 bases and J by 3 bases, and 14 bases separated the two germline ends. The CDR3 bases are TGTGCCAGCAGTCCCCATGCAGGCTACTATAATTCACCCCTCCACTTT. Its protein product is CASSPHAGYYNSPLHF.

As regards this clonotype: An end of the junction differs from the germline gene, which may be a read error. The gene calls are TRBV4-2 and TRBJ2-5; tentatively, D is TRBD2 (6 bases). The length of the CDR3 is 16 residues. Germline CDR1 reads LGHNA; CDR2 reads YNFKEQ. The CDR3 spells CASSQEGITGAATQYF. In nucleotides, the CDR3 is TGTGCCAGCAGTCAAGAGGGAATAACGGGAGCGGCGACCCAGTACTTC.